This entry lists 10 T cell receptor beta chains sequenced from one sample in a study of cytomegalovirus exposure and HLA in healthy donors. The PCR used 60 Vbeta and 13 Jbeta primers. The data were produced by immunoSEQ multiplex PCR, yet TCRdb's version contains in-frame clones alone and is incomplete. This sample has about 160,000 clones; about three quarters occur once, and the top ten carry over 2.5%. What was sequenced was PBMCs. Source of these receptors: a woman between 35 and 50 years old in good health and CMV-seropositive.

This clone was recorded at least ten times. The chain has TRBV5-6 and TRBJ2-1, with D tentatively TRBD2 (5 bases). This CDR3 is built from 16 residues. V gave up 0 bases and J gave up 3 bases, with 13 bases separating them. In germline, CDR1 is SGHDT, CDR2 YYEEEE. CDR3 DNA: TGTGCCAGCAGCTTGGATACGGGATTCCTCTACAATGAGCAGTTCTTC. It encodes CASSLDTGFLYNEQFF.

The chain has TRBV18 and TRBJ1-1; the D gene is possibly TRBD1 (5 bases). The V and J ends lost 2 bases and 1 base respectively, with 20 bases between them. Germline-derived CDR1 and CDR2 are KGHSH and LQKENI. This CDR3 spans 18 amino acids. CDR3 coding DNA: TGTGCCAGCTCACCATTGGCAGGGTCTCTTCAAGGGAACACTGAAGCTTTCTTT. The encoded protein is CASSPLAGSLQGNTEAFF.

This clone was seen only once. The chain has TRBV28 and TRBJ1-1, with D uncertain. The CDR3 is 15 residues long. Germline CDR1 MDHEN, CDR2 SYDVKM. The V and J ends lost 3 bases and 0 bases respectively, with 11 bases between them. The CDR3 reads CASSFEYGMNTEAFF. CDR3 nucleotide sequence: TGTGCCAGCAGTTTTGAATACGGGATGAACACTGAAGCTTTCTTT.

The rearrangement links TRBV7-7 to TRBJ2-5, with 7 nucleotides matching TRBD1. J lost 2 bases, V lost 5 bases, and 8 bases had no gene match. Germline assignment: CDR1 SSHAT and CDR2 FNYEAQ (reference sequence). The CDR3 is 15 residues long. CDR3 loop: CASSLLSTGQETQYF. CDR3 bases: TGTGCCAGCAGCCTACTATCGACAGGGCAAGAGACCCAGTACTTC.

This rearrangement joins TRBV6-5 to TRBJ1-6, with 7 bases that match TRBD1. The length of the CDR3 is 14 residues. Germline V gene lookup returns CDR1 MNHEY and CDR2 SVGAGI. V gave up 6 bases and J gave up 3 bases; unmatched junction bases: 2. The CDR3 region is CASRTGNYNSPLHF. CDR3 in DNA: TGTGCCAGCAGGACAGGGAACTATAATTCACCCCTCCACTTT.

This chain links TRBV10-1 with TRBJ2-2; D is perhaps TRBD1 (6 bases). Per the germline V gene, CDR1 is WNHNN and CDR2 is SYGVQD (reference sequence). The V and J ends lost 10 bases and 1 base respectively, with 13 bases between them. This CDR3 spans 14 amino acids. In DNA, the CDR3 is TGCGCCACTGCAAAGGGACAGAACACCGGGGAGCTGTTTTTT. Translation gives CATAKGQNTGELFF.

This clone is a singleton in its sample. The chain is built from TRBV11-2 and TRBJ2-7, with TRBD1 as a possible D gene (6 bases). Germline V gives CDR1 SGHAT, CDR2 FQNNGV. CDR3 length: 16 amino acids. The V gene lost 2 bases and the J gene lost 0 bases, with 14 bases spanning the gap. In DNA form, the CDR3 reads TGTGCCAGCAGCTTAAGTGGGGGCCAAAGCTCCTACGAGCAGTACTTC. Residues: CASSLSGGQSSYEQYF.

About this clone: One end of the junction does not line up with germline, which may come from a read error. The genes are TRBV6-1 and TRBJ1-5; maybe TRBD1 (5 bases). Germline-derived CDR1 and CDR2 are MNHNS and SASEGT. The CDR3 has 14 residues. CDR3 coding DNA: TGTGCCAGCAGTGAGTTCTGGGGCAACCAGCCCCAGCATTTT. Its protein is CASSEFWGNQPQHF.

A remark on this clone: This CDR3 is also generated by other DNA sequences in the sample. V and J are TRBV5-1 and TRBJ1-6, with 7 bases lining up with TRBD1. The J segment lost 7 bases and the V segment lost 4 bases, leaving 5 bases of the junction unmatched. CDR1 and CDR2 from the germline V gene are SGHRS and YFSETQ. CDR3 length: 14 amino acids. The CDR3 region has the DNA TGCGCCAGCAGCCTTGGACAGGAGAATTCACCCCTCCACTTT. Amino acids: CASSLGQENSPLHF.

V gene TRBV6-1 combines with J gene TRBJ2-7; 10 positions agree with TRBD1. Germline CDR1 and CDR2: MNHNS and SASEGT. The CDR3 totals 15 residues. Germline trimming cut 4 bases from V and 4 bases from J; bases unmatched to any gene: 7. CDR3 bases: TGTGCCAGCAGTGTTGGGACAGGGGCACCTTACGAGCAGTACTTC. Its protein is CASSVGTGAPYEQYF.